The present T cell receptor (beta chain) was sequenced within a study of control samples from healthy donors and cancer patients. Germline V gives CDR1 GTSNPN, CDR2 SVGIG (reference sequence). The CDR3 length is 15 residues. The V gene lost 6 bases and the J gene lost 2 bases, with 20 bases spanning the gap. This clone was found once. Repertoires were generated with immunoSEQ multiplex PCR, while TCRdb's copy carries only in-frame clones and drops some. Of roughly 190,000 clones in the sample, roughly nine tenths were seen once. What was sequenced was blood. The sequence derives from a man aged 25-45 years in good health. V is TRBV30 and J is TRBJ2-7; D is undetermined. The CDR3 nucleotides read TGTGCCTGTTCTAAGACCGGGTCCTTCCCCTACGAGCAGTACTTC. This gives the protein CACSKTGSFPYEQYF.